These 11 T cell receptor beta chains originate from one sample sequenced in a study of cytomegalovirus exposure and HLA in healthy donors. PCR involved 60 Vbeta and 13 Jbeta primers. The method was immunoSEQ multiplex PCR; TCRdb's version includes in-frame clones alone and lacks a portion of them. The sample has almost 95,000 clones; roughly 71% are singletons. The sample comprised PBMCs. The receptor source for this set is a man in his forties or fifties in good health and CMV-seronegative.

The J gene is TRBJ1-4, the V gene TRBV29-1, with D perhaps TRBD1 (6 bases). The V end lost 0 bases, the J end lost 6 bases, and 20 bases lay between the germline ends. This CDR3 has 17 residues. The germline CDR1 and CDR2 sequences are SQVTM and ANQGSEA. In nucleotides, the CDR3 is TGCAGCGTTGAAGAAGCGGGGGCGGGGGGGATTTATGAAAAACTGTTTTTT. This codes for CSVEEAGAGGIYEKLFF.

The chain couples TRBV7-2 to TRBJ2-5; D perhaps matches TRBD2 (6 bases). This CDR3 region has 18 residues. The germline V and J ends were trimmed by 4 bases and 5 bases, with 26 bases remaining between them. Germline V gene sequence: CDR1 SGHTA, CDR2 FQGNSA. The CDR3 bases are TGTGCCAGCAGCTGGCAGGGTGGAGGGTCCGGCACGGGGGAGACCCAGTACTTC. Translating gives CASSWQGGGSGTGETQYF.

CDR3 amino acids: CASSQGLSYGYTF. The CDR3 coding sequence is TGTGCCAGCAGCCAGGGACTTAGCTATGGCTACACCTTC. The gene calls are TRBV11-3 and TRBJ1-2, with a possible D match to TRBD1 (5 bases). The CDR3 runs to 13 residues. Germline values: CDR1 SGHNT, CDR2 YENEEA. V lost 5 bases and J lost 4, with 11 bases in between.

V and J are TRBV6-1 and TRBJ1-4; D is uncertain. V was trimmed by 2 bases and J by 0 bases, leaving 7 bases between them. CDR1 and CDR2 (germline): MNHNS, SASEGT. The CDR3 runs 15 residues. The chain's CDR3 is CASSEPAATNEKLFF. CDR3 DNA: TGTGCCAGCAGTGAACCCGCGGCAACTAATGAAAAACTGTTTTTT.

J is TRBJ2-7 and V is TRBV28; 12 bases map to TRBD2. Per germline, CDR1 MDHEN and CDR2 SYDVKM. V trimming: 4 bases; J trimming: 0 bases; junction bases outside the gene matches: 4. The CDR3 runs 16 residues. CDR3 in amino acids: CASSSPTSGSSYEQYV. As DNA, the CDR3 is TGTGCCAGCAGTTCACCGACTAGCGGGAGCTCCTACGAGCAGTACGTC.

The CDR3 DNA follows: TGTGCCAGCAGCTCCCGACTAGCGGGGCGCACAGATACGCAGTATTTT. Its protein is CASSSRLAGRTDTQYF. The chain employs TRBV13 and TRBJ2-3, with 11 bases that match TRBD2. V gave up 4 bases and J gave up 1 base; unmatched junction bases: 4. CDR3 length equals 16 residues. Germline assignment: CDR1 PRHDT and CDR2 FYEKMQ (reference sequence).

The rearrangement links TRBV18 to TRBJ1-2, with 7 bases identical to TRBD1. V dropped 6 bases and J dropped 1; count of bases not matched to a gene: 11. This CDR3 region has 16 residues. Germline V gene lookup returns CDR1 KGHSH and CDR2 LQKENI. The CDR3 sequence is CASSQEQGSFNYGYTF. The CDR3 region has the DNA TGTGCCAGCTCCCAGGAACAGGGGAGTTTTAACTATGGCTACACCTTC.

The chain links TRBV5-1 to TRBJ2-3; D not resolved. The CDR3 loop spans 15 amino acids. Per the germline V gene, CDR1 is SGHRS and CDR2 is YFSETQ. V lost 4 bases, J lost 5 bases, and 17 bases lay in between. The CDR3, as DNA: TGCGCCAGCAGCGGTATGACACGTTCCGAAGATACGCAGTATTTT. Protein: CASSGMTRSEDTQYF.

This sequence joins TRBV10-1 and TRBJ1-6; the D is unclear. The germline gives CDR1 WNHNN, CDR2 SYGVQD (reference sequence). V was trimmed by 5 bases and J by 3 bases, leaving 11 bases between them. The CDR3 spans 15 residues. CDR3 nucleotide sequence: TGCGCCAGCAGTAGCGGACGGGACTATAATTCACCCCTCCACTTT. Translated: CASSSGRDYNSPLHF.

The gene calls are TRBV2 and TRBJ1-1; the D gene is possibly TRBD1 (5 bases). V was shortened by 8 bases and J by 11 bases, with 21 bases between the two germline ends. Per the germline V gene, CDR1 is SNHLY and CDR2 is FYNNEI. The CDR3 sequence is 13 residues long. CDR3 in amino acids: CASYINPGGEAFF. DNA of the CDR3: TGTGCCAGCTATATAAACCCCGGGGGGGAGGCTTTCTTT. The full variable domain, with the rest looked up from reference TRBV2 and TRBJ1-1, is EPEVTQTPSHQVTQMGQEVILRCVPISNHLYFYWYRQILGQKVEFLVSFYNNEISEKSEIFDDQFSVERPDGSNFTLKIRSTKLEDSAMYFCASYINPGGEAFFGQGTRLTVV.

This sequence joins TRBV5-6 and TRBJ2-4; D may be TRBD2 (6 bases). The germline V gene encodes CDR1 SGHDT and CDR2 YYEEEE. With 4 bases removed from V and 3 bases from J, the gap between germline ends came to 17 bases. The CDR3 loop spans 16 amino acids. CDR3 loop: CASSQKLEGGKNIQYF. CDR3 sequence (DNA): TGTGCCAGCAGCCAAAAGCTCGAGGGAGGCAAAAACATTCAGTACTTC.